Shown below are 25 T cell receptor beta chains from a single sample sequenced in a study of blood T cell repertoires in COVID-19. This table comes from immunoSEQ multiplex PCR, and its TCRdb copy is limited to in-frame clones, with some not included. The sample records some 80,000 clones, 80% to 90% being singletons. What was sequenced was peripheral blood. The receptors come from a human donor in a cohort sampled during active COVID-19.

V gene TRBV7-9 combines with J gene TRBJ2-1; 7 bases match TRBD1. The CDR3 totals 16 residues. Losses at the gene ends were 5 bases for V and 0 bases for J; bases not matched to a gene: 7. The germline V gene has CDR1 SEHNR and CDR2 FQNEAQ (reference sequence). CDR3 in DNA: TGTGCCAGCAGCAGGACGGGACAGCTCTCCTACAATGAGCAGTTCTTC. Its translation: CASSRTGQLSYNEQFF. Combining the CDR3 with reference TRBV7-9 and TRBJ2-1 gives the whole variable domain DTGVSQNPRHKITKRGQNVTFRCDPISEHNRLYWYRQTLGQGPEFLTYFQNEAQLEKSRLLSDRFSAERPKGSFSTLEIQRTEQGDSAMYLCASSRTGQLSYNEQFFGPGTRLTVL.

The chain combines TRBV6-6 with TRBJ2-2; a possible D gene is TRBD1 (5 bases). The CDR3 sequence is 15 residues long. Germline loops: CDR1 MNHNY, CDR2 SVGAGI (reference sequence). Between the trimmed V and J ends, which lost 5 bases and 5 bases, there was a span of 15 bases. The CDR3 DNA follows: TGTGCCAGCAGTCTTCCTACTGCAGGGACCGGGGAGCTGTTTTTT. Residues: CASSLPTAGTGELFF.

Remarks on this clone: The junction shows a germline mismatch at one end, possibly a read error. This chain links TRBV7-3 with TRBJ2-3, with 14 bases matching TRBD2. This CDR3 has 16 residues. Germline lookup yields CDR1 SGHTA and CDR2 FQGTGA. CDR3 DNA: TGTGCCAGCAGCCCCGGGACTAGCGGGGGCACAGATACGCAATATTTT. Amino acid sequence: CASSPGTSGGTDTQYF.

The gene calls are TRBV5-1 and TRBJ2-1, with TRBD2 matching 8 bases. V dropped 0 bases and J dropped 7; count of bases not matched to a gene: 12. This CDR3 region has 17 residues. Germline V gene lookup returns CDR1 SGHRS and CDR2 YFSETQ. The CDR3 is CASSLGDSRGARNEQFF. The CDR3 region has the DNA TGCGCCAGCAGCTTGGGGGACTCGCGGGGGGCCCGGAATGAGCAGTTCTTC.

This clone was recorded once. The V and J genes are TRBV29-1 and TRBJ2-2; perhaps TRBD1 as D (6 bases). V lost 6 bases, J lost 6 bases, and 14 bases lay in between. The V gene's germline CDR1 is SQVTM and CDR2 ANQGSEA. This CDR3 contains 13 residues. The CDR3, as DNA: TGCAGCGTCGAAACAGGGTCGGCCGGGGAGCTGTTTTTT. It encodes CSVETGSAGELFF.

The genes are TRBV7-3 and TRBJ2-3; 7 positions agree with TRBD2. Germline V CDR1 and CDR2: SGHTA, FQGTGA. The CDR3 covers 16 residues. The ends lost 6 bases at V and 0 bases at J; junction bases unmatched: 9. The CDR3 DNA is TGTGCCAGCAGTCCCGGGGGGAACCCTAGCACAGATACGCAGTATTTT. This gives the protein CASSPGGNPSTDTQYF.

This chain uses TRBV7-9 with TRBJ1-1; TRBD1 matches at 9 bases. V shed 3 bases and J 3 bases; nucleotides not matched to a gene: 5. This CDR3 contains 15 residues. The germline V gene has CDR1 SEHNR and CDR2 FQNEAQ (reference sequence). The CDR3 spells CASSLTGGRDTEAFF. CDR3 nucleotides: TGTGCCAGCAGCTTGACAGGGGGGAGGGACACTGAAGCTTTCTTT.

This chain joins TRBV5-6 and TRBJ1-1; perhaps TRBD1 as D (5 bases). CDR3 length equals 14 residues. CDR1 and CDR2 (germline): SGHDT, YYEEEE. V shed 4 bases and J shed 5 bases, with 15 bases lying between them. CDR3 bases: TGTGCCAGCAGCACGGAGGGACGTCTAACTGAAGCTTTCTTT. Its translation: CASSTEGRLTEAFF.

The chain recombines TRBV11-2 with TRBJ2-1; 11 nucleotides line up with TRBD2. Germline CDR1 SGHAT, CDR2 FQNNGV. Trimming took 3 bases from V and 0 from J; bases not matched to a gene: 1. The CDR3 runs 16 residues. Here the CDR3 DNA reads TGTGCCAGCAGCTTGACTAGCGGGGCCTCCTACAATGAGCAGTTCTTC. Translating gives CASSLTSGASYNEQFF. The variable domain in full, completed from reference TRBV11-2 and TRBJ2-1, reads EAGVAQSPRYKIIEKRQSVAFWCNPISGHATLYWYQQILGQGPKLLIQFQNNGVVDDSQLPKDRFSAERLKGVDSTLKIQPAKLEDSAVYLCASSLTSGASYNEQFFGPGTRLTVL.

This clone is judged large (0.1 to 1%). V is TRBV12-3 or TRBV12-4 and J is TRBJ1-2; possibly TRBD1 for D (5 bases). This CDR3 is built from 11 residues. Trimming pared 5 bases from V and 11 bases from J, leaving 12 bases between. The CDR3 DNA sequence: TGTGCCAGCAGTCCGGGGACTGCATACACCTTC. This translates into CASSPGTAYTF.

This rearrangement joins TRBV10-3 to TRBJ2-7, with TRBD2 matching over 7 bases. V shed 7 bases and J 3 bases; nucleotides not matched to a gene: 9. The CDR3 covers 14 residues. CDR1 and CDR2 (germline): ENHRY, SYGVKD. The CDR3 nucleotides read TGTGCCATCACGGGCGCCGGGGGGAACTACGAGCAGTACTTC. Amino acids: CAITGAGGNYEQYF.

This clone was seen more than once but under ten times. This chain uses TRBV11-3 with TRBJ1-2, with 7 bases lining up with TRBD1. After removal of 5 bases from V and 3 bases from J, the junction contained 9 bases not matched to a gene. The CDR3 sequence is 15 residues long. Germline loops: CDR1 SGHNT, CDR2 YENEEA. The CDR3 region is CASSQSGRGYYGYTF. DNA of the CDR3: TGTGCCAGCAGCCAGTCGGGCAGGGGGTACTATGGCTACACCTTC.

V and J are TRBV28 and TRBJ1-2; no clear D gene. Looked up from germline, CDR1 is MDHEN and CDR2 is SYDVKM. Trimming removed 6 bases at V and 4 bases at J, with 18 bases between. The CDR3 loop spans 15 amino acids. The CDR3 spells CASSPSRHPPYGYTF. The CDR3 DNA is TGTGCCAGCAGCCCTAGCAGGCACCCACCCTATGGCTACACCTTC.

This chain uses TRBV28 with TRBJ2-1, with TRBD2 matching over 8 bases. CDR1 is MDHEN and CDR2 is SYDVKM in the germline V gene. The CDR3 loop spans 19 amino acids. The trim removed 2 bases at V and 4 bases at J, leaving 16 bases unmatched. CDR3 region: CASSLGRGVAGISYNEQFF. The CDR3 DNA follows: TGTGCCAGCAGTTTAGGTCGTGGGGTAGCGGGAATTTCGTACAATGAGCAGTTCTTC.

CDR3 amino acids: CAISESQGTKNIQYF. The CDR3 DNA reads as TGTGCCATCAGTGAGTCACAGGGAACCAAAAACATTCAGTACTTC. V usage is TRBV10-3 and J usage is TRBJ2-4; possibly TRBD1 for D (6 bases). Trimming stripped 0 bases from V and 2 bases from J, with 8 bases between. The CDR3 sequence is 15 residues long. Germline CDR1 and CDR2: ENHRY and SYGVKD.

The rearrangement uses TRBV3-1 (or the pseudogene TRBV3-2) and TRBJ2-5; tentatively, D is TRBD1 (5 bases). V was trimmed by 4 bases and J by 7 bases, leaving 16 bases between them. The CDR3 contains 14 residues. Germline V CDR1 and CDR2: LGHDT, YNNKEL (reference sequence). Written as DNA, the CDR3 is TGTGCCAGCAGCCGTCTCGGCAGGGTAGCGACCCAGTACTTC. Translation: CASSRLGRVATQYF.

The genes are TRBV4-1 and TRBJ1-3; possible D gene TRBD1, 6 bases. CDR3 length: 18 amino acids. V dropped 0 bases and J dropped 0 bases, with 15 bases sitting between them. The germline CDR1 and CDR2 sequences are MGHRA and YSYEKL. The CDR3 spells CASSQESLGQSSGNTIYF. CDR3 sequence (DNA): TGCGCCAGCAGCCAAGAGTCATTAGGACAGTCCTCTGGAAACACCATATATTTT.

J is TRBJ1-1 and V is TRBV3-1 (or the pseudogene TRBV3-2); D remains ambiguous. Looked up from germline, CDR1 is LGHDT and CDR2 is YNNKEL (reference sequence). This CDR3 contains 15 residues. Trimming stripped 4 bases from V and 0 bases from J, with 12 bases between. CDR3 residues: CASSRRGPMNTEAFF. The CDR3, as DNA: TGTGCCAGCAGCCGCCGTGGCCCAATGAACACTGAAGCTTTCTTT.

The V call is TRBV4-1, the J call TRBJ1-1, with D uncertain. The CDR3 sequence is 14 residues long. Trimming stripped 0 bases from V and 1 base from J, with 6 bases between. Germline V CDR1 and CDR2: MGHRA, YSYEKL. The DNA of the CDR3 is TGCGCCAGCAGCCAAGATGCTAGGAACACTGAAGCTTTCTTT. Protein product: CASSQDARNTEAFF.

The sample holds one count of this clone. The chain has TRBV19 and TRBJ2-5; possible D gene TRBD2, 5 bases. Germline V gives CDR1 LNHDA, CDR2 SQIVND (reference sequence). Trimming pared 4 bases from V and 2 bases from J, leaving 11 bases between. This CDR3 contains 14 residues. CDR3 nucleotide sequence: TGTGCCAGTAGTACCAGGAGGCCGCAAGAGACCCAGTACTTC. Protein: CASSTRRPQETQYF.

In this sample, this clone turned up a few times. CDR3 amino acids: CASSLGAGSYEQYF. CDR3 DNA: TGCGCCAGCAGCTTGGGAGCGGGGTCATACGAGCAGTACTTC. The chain employs TRBV5-1 and TRBJ2-7; 7 nucleotides agree with TRBD2. In germline, CDR1 is SGHRS, CDR2 YFSETQ. Losses at the gene ends were 0 bases for V and 4 bases for J; bases not matched to a gene: 4. CDR3 size: 14 residues.

The chain has TRBV30 and TRBJ2-7; weak D call: TRBD2 (5 bases). The CDR3 extends over 13 amino acids. The V and J ends lost 1 base and 7 bases respectively, with 14 bases between them. Germline CDR1 reads GTSNPN; CDR2 reads SVGIG (reference sequence). In DNA, the CDR3 is TGTGCCTGGAGTGCCACCGAGAGAGGGGAGCAGTACTTC. This gives the protein CAWSATERGEQYF.

This chain connects TRBV5-1 to TRBJ2-7, with D possibly matching TRBD2 (6 bases). V was trimmed by 4 bases and J by 4 bases, leaving 18 bases between them. The CDR3 is 15 residues long. Germline-derived CDR1 and CDR2 are SGHRS and YFSETQ. CDR3 in amino acids: CASSPGLVDVYEQYF. For the CDR3, the DNA is TGCGCCAGCAGCCCGGGACTGGTGGATGTGTACGAGCAGTACTTC.

The chain carries TRBV2 and TRBJ2-5; 10 nucleotides line up with TRBD1. CDR3 length: 17 residues. Trimming cost V 3 bases and J 0 bases; bases outside gene matches: 7. Germline values: CDR1 SNHLY, CDR2 FYNNEI. The CDR3 region has the DNA TGTGCCAGCAGTGACCTCTGGACAGGGGGGTACCAAGAGACCCAGTACTTC. Translating gives CASSDLWTGGYQETQYF.

The rearrangement joins TRBV6-1 to TRBJ1-1; D gene ambiguous. The CDR3 sequence is 13 residues long. The germline V and J ends were trimmed by 1 base and 11 bases, with 14 bases remaining between them. From germline, CDR1 is MNHNS and CDR2 SASEGT. Here the CDR3 DNA reads TGTGCCAGCAGTGAAGAATGGAGTAAGGCGGCTTTCTTT. Its translation is CASSEEWSKAAFF.